Detailed here is one T cell receptor (beta chain). Its antigen is as yet unknown. V dropped 3 bases and J dropped 1 base, with 13 bases sitting between them. This CDR3 is 16 amino acids long. Germline loops: CDR1 MNHEY, CDR2 SMNVEV (reference sequence). The table came from immunoSEQ multiplex PCR; TCRdb's copy has only in-frame clones and leaves some out. The data hold 130,000 to 150,000 clones, with approximately 90% observed a single time. These data come from a study of T cell responses to AZD1222 COVID-19 vaccine. Study background: Pooling covered second doses at about 4 or about 12 weeks. Findings and limits, study-wide: Across spike, vaccine-associated CD4 TCRs were found, dominant at 160-218 and 743-854. The donor cohort was predominantly white British with a female majority, and clonal diversity may have been underestimated. In all cases, repertoires were sampled only after the peak T cell response.

The clonotype comes from an adult in good health. The sample was peripheral blood, taken on day 0 of AZD1222 vaccination. The rearrangement links TRBV27 to TRBJ1-5; D not certain. The CDR3 reads CASSFKLPGSNQPQHF. CDR3 in DNA: TGTGCCAGCAGTTTTAAGCTCCCTGGGAGCAATCAGCCCCAGCATTTT.